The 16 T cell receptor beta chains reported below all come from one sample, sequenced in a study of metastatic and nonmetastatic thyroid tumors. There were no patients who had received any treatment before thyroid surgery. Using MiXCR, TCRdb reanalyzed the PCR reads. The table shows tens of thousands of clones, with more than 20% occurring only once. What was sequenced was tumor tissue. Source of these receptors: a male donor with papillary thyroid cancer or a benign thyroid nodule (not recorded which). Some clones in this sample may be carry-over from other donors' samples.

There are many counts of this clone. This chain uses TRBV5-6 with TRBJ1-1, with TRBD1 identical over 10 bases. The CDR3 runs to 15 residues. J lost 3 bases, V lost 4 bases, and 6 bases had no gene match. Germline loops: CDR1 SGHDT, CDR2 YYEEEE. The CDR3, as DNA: TGTGCCAGCAGCCAGACCGGGACAGGGGACACTGAAGCTTTCTTT. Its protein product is CASSQTGTGDTEAFF.

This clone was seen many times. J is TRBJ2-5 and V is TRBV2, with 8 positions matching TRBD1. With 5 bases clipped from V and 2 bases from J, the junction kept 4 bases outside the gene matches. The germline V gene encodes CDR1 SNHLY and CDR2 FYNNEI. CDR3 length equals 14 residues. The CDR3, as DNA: TGTGCCAGCAGTCGGGGACAGGCACAAGAGACCCAGTACTTC. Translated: CASSRGQAQETQYF.

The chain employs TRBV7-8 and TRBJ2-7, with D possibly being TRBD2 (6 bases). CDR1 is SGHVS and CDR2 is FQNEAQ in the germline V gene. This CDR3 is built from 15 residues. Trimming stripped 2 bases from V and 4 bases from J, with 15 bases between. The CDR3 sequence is CASSLIGTAVYEQYF. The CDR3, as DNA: TGTGCCAGCAGCTTAATCGGGACTGCTGTGTACGAGCAGTACTTC.

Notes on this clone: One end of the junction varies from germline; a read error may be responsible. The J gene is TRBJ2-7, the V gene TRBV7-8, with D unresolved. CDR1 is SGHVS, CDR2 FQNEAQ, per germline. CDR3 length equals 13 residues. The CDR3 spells CASRLGSSYEQYF. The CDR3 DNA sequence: TGTGCCAGCAGGTTAGGGTCCAGCTACGAGCAGTACTTC. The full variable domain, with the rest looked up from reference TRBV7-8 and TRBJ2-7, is GAGVSQSPRYKVAKRGQDVALRCDPISGHVSLFWYQQALGQGPEFLTYFQNEAQLDKSGLPSDRFFAERPEGSVSTLKIQRTQQEDSAVYLCASRLGSSYEQYFGPGTRLTVT.

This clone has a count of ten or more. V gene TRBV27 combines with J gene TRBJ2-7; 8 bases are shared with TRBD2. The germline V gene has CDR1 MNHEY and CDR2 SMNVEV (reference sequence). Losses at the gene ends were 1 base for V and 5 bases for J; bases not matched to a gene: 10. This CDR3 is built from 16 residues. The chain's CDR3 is CASSLYPTGRGHEQYF. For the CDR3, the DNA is TGTGCCAGCAGTTTATACCCTACCGGGAGGGGTCACGAGCAGTACTTC.

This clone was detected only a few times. The CDR3 nucleotides read TGCAGCGAAATAAGCTCCTACGAGCAGTACTTC. Translated, it gives CSEISSYEQYF. The genes are TRBV20-1 and TRBJ2-7, with D hard to call. CDR3 length: 11 amino acids. The germline V gene has CDR1 DFQATT and CDR2 SNEGSKA (reference sequence).

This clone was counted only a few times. This chain's CDR3 is CASSTLWAPISPLHF. The CDR3 nucleotides read TGTGCCAGCAGTACTTTATGGGCCCCGATATCACCCCTCCACTTT. The chain combines TRBV25-1 with TRBJ1-6, with unresolved D. The germline V gene encodes CDR1 MGHDK and CDR2 SYGVNS. This CDR3 region has 15 residues. The V and J ends lost 5 bases and 10 bases respectively, with 18 bases between them. Full variable domain (rest looked up from reference TRBV25-1 and TRBJ1-6): EADIYQTPRYLVIGTGKKITLECSQTMGHDKMYWYQQDPGMELHLIHYSYGVNSTEKGDLSSESTVSRIRTEHFPLTLESARPSHTSQYLCASSTLWAPISPLHFGNGTRLTVT.

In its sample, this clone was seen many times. Here the CDR3 DNA reads TGTGCCAGTAGTATACCGCTTGGGGGGACAGGGAGGAATGAGCAGTTCTTC. Its translation: CASSIPLGGTGRNEQFF. The V and J genes are TRBV19 and TRBJ2-1; TRBD1 aligns across 9 bases. Trimming took 2 bases from V and 7 from J; bases not matched to a gene: 12. CDR1 and CDR2 (germline): LNHDA, SQIVND (reference sequence). This CDR3 region has 17 residues.

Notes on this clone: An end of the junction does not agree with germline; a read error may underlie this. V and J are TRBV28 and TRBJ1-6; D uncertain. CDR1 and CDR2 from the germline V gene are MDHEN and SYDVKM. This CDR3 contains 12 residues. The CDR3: CASRLRNSPLNF. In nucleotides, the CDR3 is TGTGCCAGCCGGCTTAGGAATTCGCCCCTCAACTTT.

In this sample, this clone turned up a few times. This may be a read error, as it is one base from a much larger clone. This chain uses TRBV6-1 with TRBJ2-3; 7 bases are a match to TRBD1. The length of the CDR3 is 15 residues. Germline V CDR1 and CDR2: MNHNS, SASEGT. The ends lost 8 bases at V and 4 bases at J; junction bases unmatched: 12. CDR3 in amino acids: CASAPRDRAPDTQYF. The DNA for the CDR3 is TGTGCCAGCGCCCCCCGAGACAGGGCCCCAGATACGCAGTATTTT.

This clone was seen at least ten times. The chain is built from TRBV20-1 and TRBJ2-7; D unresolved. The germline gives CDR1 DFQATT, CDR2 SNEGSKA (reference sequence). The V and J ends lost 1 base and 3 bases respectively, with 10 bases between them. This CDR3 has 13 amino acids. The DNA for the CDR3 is TGCAGTGCTAGAGGACCCGTGGGCTACGAGCAGTACTTC. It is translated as CSARGPVGYEQYF.

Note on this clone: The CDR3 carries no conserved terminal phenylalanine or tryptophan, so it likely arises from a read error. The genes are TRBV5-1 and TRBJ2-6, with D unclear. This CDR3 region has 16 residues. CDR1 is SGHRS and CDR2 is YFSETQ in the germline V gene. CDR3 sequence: CASSLERYSGSNVLTS. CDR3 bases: TGCGCCAGCAGCTTGGAGAGATACTCTGGGTCCAACGTCCTGACTTCC.

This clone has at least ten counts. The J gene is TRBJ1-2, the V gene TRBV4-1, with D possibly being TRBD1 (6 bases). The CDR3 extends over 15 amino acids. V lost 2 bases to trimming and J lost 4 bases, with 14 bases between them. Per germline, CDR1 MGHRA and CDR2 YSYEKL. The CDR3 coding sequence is TGCGCCAGCAGCCAATTGTCAGCACAGGGCTATGGCTACACCTTC. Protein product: CASSQLSAQGYGYTF.

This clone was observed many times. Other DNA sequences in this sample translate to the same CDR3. This chain's CDR3 is CATSDSGLNTGELFF. As DNA, the CDR3 is TGTGCCACCAGTGATTCGGGGTTGAACACCGGGGAGCTGTTTTTT. The chain employs TRBV24-1 and TRBJ2-2; D perhaps matches TRBD2 (5 bases). Trimming cost V 2 bases and J 1 base, with 7 bases left between them. The CDR3 consists of 15 residues. Per the germline V gene, CDR1 is KGHDR and CDR2 is SFDVKD.

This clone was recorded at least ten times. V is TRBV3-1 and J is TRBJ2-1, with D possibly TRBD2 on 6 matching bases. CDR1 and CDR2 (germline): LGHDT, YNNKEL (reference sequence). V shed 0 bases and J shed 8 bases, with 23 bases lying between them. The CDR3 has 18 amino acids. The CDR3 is CASSQEYGASVPWDEQFF. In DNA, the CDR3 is TGTGCCAGCAGCCAAGAATACGGAGCTAGCGTACCCTGGGATGAGCAGTTCTTC.

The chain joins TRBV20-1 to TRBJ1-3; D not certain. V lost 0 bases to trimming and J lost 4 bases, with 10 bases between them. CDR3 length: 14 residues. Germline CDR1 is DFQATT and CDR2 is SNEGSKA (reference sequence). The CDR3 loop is CSARDKTAGNTIYF. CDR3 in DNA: TGCAGTGCTAGAGATAAAACAGCCGGAAACACCATATATTTT.